This entry concerns a single TCR beta chain. The antigen remains undetermined. With survey level as its setting, the immunoSEQ assay was v3.0. Here immunoSEQ multiplex PCR was the method, and the copy in TCRdb shows in-frame clones only, minus some. The data hold over 35,000 clones, with around 80% observed a single time. This specimen comes from a study of long-term antiretroviral therapy in people with HIV. Regarding the study as a whole: The repertoire was dominated at all time points by clones expanded before ART.

Germline values: CDR1 SNHLY, CDR2 FYNNEI. V was pared by 7 bases and J by 4 bases, with 11 bases between. The CDR3 runs 13 residues. Every donor contributed at least one pre-ART and at least two post-ART PBMC samples. HIV-positive participants were all treated in the United States. The clonotype originates from a man aged 18 to 30 with HIV. This specimen consisted of unsorted PBMCs, obtained 1.5 years after starting antiretroviral therapy. The genes are TRBV2 and TRBJ1-5; no clear D. The CDR3 DNA reads TGTGCCAGCACAAGGTTCGGTAATCAGCCCCAGCATTTT. It specifies CASTRFGNQPQHF.